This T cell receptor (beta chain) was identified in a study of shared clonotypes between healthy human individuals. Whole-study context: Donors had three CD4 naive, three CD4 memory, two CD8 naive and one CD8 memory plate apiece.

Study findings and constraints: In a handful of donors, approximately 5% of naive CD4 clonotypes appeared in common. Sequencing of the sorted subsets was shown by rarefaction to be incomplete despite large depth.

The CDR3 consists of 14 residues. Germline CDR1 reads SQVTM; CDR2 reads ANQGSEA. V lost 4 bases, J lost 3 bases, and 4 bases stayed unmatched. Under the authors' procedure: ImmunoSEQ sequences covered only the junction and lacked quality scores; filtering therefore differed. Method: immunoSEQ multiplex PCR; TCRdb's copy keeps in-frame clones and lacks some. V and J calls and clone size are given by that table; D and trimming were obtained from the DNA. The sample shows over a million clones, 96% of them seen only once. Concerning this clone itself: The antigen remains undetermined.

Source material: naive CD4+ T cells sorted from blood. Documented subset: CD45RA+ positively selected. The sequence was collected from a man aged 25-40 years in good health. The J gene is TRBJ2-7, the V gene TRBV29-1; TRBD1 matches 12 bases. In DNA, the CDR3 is TGCAGCGTTGCTGGGACAGGGGGCCACTACGAGCAGTACTTC. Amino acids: CSVAGTGGHYEQYF.